These 13 T cell receptor beta chains came from one sample sequenced in a study of blood T cell repertoires in COVID-19. Measured with immunoSEQ multiplex PCR; TCRdb has only the in-frame clones, and not every one. The data show about 93,000 clones, 80% seen once. Sequenced: peripheral blood. Receptors were obtained from a human donor in a cohort sampled during active COVID-19.

The V and J genes are TRBV2 and TRBJ2-3; TRBD1 agrees at 9 bases. J lost 4 bases, V lost 8 bases, and 10 bases had no gene match. The CDR3 totals 15 residues. From germline, CDR1 is SNHLY and CDR2 FYNNEI. The CDR3 loop reads CASGNRGLVADTQYF. The CDR3 DNA follows: TGTGCCAGCGGGAACAGGGGGCTAGTGGCAGATACGCAGTATTTT.

The rearrangement links TRBV11-2 to TRBJ2-1; the D gene is possibly TRBD2 (5 bases). This CDR3 comprises 13 residues. V lost 8 bases to trimming and J lost 7 bases, with 15 bases between them. Germline assignment: CDR1 SGHAT and CDR2 FQNNGV. CDR3 coding DNA: TGTGCCAGCGCTTGGTCTAGCCTGAATGAGCAGTTCTTC. This encodes CASAWSSLNEQFF.

The chain employs TRBV5-1 and TRBJ1-5; D is perhaps TRBD1 (6 bases). The CDR3 consists of 14 residues. Between the trimmed V and J ends, which lost 4 bases and 4 bases, there was a span of 12 bases. Germline V gives CDR1 SGHRS, CDR2 YFSETQ. The chain's CDR3 is CASSAGTPNQPQHF. As DNA, the CDR3 is TGCGCCAGCAGCGCCGGGACACCAAATCAGCCCCAGCATTTT.

The CDR3 loop is CASSLGMRASGANVLTF. In nucleotides, the CDR3 is TGTGCCAGCAGCTTAGGGATGCGGGCCTCTGGGGCCAACGTCCTGACTTTC. This chain links TRBV5-6 with TRBJ2-6; possibly TRBD2 for D (5 bases). Germline lookup yields CDR1 SGHDT and CDR2 YYEEEE. CDR3 size: 17 residues. Trimming took off 2 bases at V and 0 bases at J, with 12 bases between the two ends.

V gene TRBV29-1 combines with J gene TRBJ1-4, with TRBD1 matching over 10 bases. The trim removed 6 bases at V and 10 bases at J, leaving 8 bases unmatched. The CDR3 has 13 amino acids. Per germline, CDR1 SQVTM and CDR2 ANQGSEA. CDR3 coding DNA: TGCAGCGTCGCGACAGGGGGCGAAGGAAAACTGTTTTTT. Residues: CSVATGGEGKLFF. Full variable domain (missing parts from reference TRBV29-1 and TRBJ1-4): SAVISQKPSRDICQRGTSLTIQCQVDSQVTMMFWYRQQPGQSLTLIATANQGSEATYESGFVIDKFPISRPNLTFSTLTVSNMSPEDSSIYLCSVATGGEGKLFFGSGTQLSVL.

This clone was detected only a few times. The V and J genes are TRBV29-1 and TRBJ1-3, with a weak D call TRBD1 (5 bases). Germline CDR1 reads SQVTM; CDR2 reads ANQGSEA. CDR3 length: 13 amino acids. V dropped 6 bases and J dropped 4 bases, with 13 bases sitting between them. CDR3 DNA sequence: TGCAGCGTGGGAGGGACGGCCGGAAACACCATATATTTT. It encodes CSVGGTAGNTIYF.

On this clone itself: Different DNA sequences within this sample yield the same CDR3. The chain recombines TRBV7-9 with TRBJ2-2; 7 bases agree with TRBD1. CDR3 length equals 15 residues. Trimming cost V 3 bases and J 0 bases; bases outside gene matches: 1. Germline V gene lookup returns CDR1 SEHNR and CDR2 FQNEAQ (reference sequence). The DNA of the CDR3 is TGTGCCAGCAGCTTGGGACAGACGAACACCGGGGAGCTGTTTTTT. Amino acid sequence: CASSLGQTNTGELFF.

The V and J genes are TRBV6-5 and TRBJ2-4; D is unclear. V was clipped by 2 bases and J by 4 bases, with 9 bases between them. Germline values: CDR1 MNHEY, CDR2 SVGAGI. CDR3 length: 14 residues. This CDR3 reads CASSYQAGKNIQYF. The DNA for the CDR3 is TGTGCCAGCAGTTACCAGGCCGGAAAAAACATTCAGTACTTC.

With regard to this clone: Other nucleotide sequences from this sample produce the same CDR3. This chain uses TRBV12-3 or TRBV12-4 with TRBJ2-7; TRBD1 is a possible D gene (5 bases). The CDR3 length is 12 residues. The V gene lost 2 bases and the J gene lost 3 bases, with 5 bases spanning the gap. The CDR3 region is CASSLQGYEQYF. The CDR3 nucleotides read TGTGCCAGCAGTTTACAGGGCTACGAGCAGTACTTC.

J is TRBJ2-1 and V is TRBV15; D is perhaps TRBD2 (6 bases). Trimming removed 5 bases at V and 0 bases at J, with 14 bases between. The CDR3 covers 16 residues. Germline V gene sequence: CDR1 LNHNV, CDR2 YYDKDF (reference sequence). CDR3 sequence reads: CATSWGAGRSYNEQFF. In nucleotides, the CDR3 is TGTGCCACCAGCTGGGGAGCGGGCCGCTCCTACAATGAGCAGTTCTTC.

J is TRBJ1-6 and V is TRBV5-6, with 8 bases matching TRBD1. This CDR3 comprises 14 residues. V was clipped by 4 bases and J by 10 bases; unmatched bases: 7. Germline CDR1 is SGHDT and CDR2 is YYEEEE. In DNA form, the CDR3 reads TGTGCCAGCAGCCCAGGGGGCGTAGGGTCACCCCTCCACTTT. It translates to CASSPGGVGSPLHF.

The gene calls are TRBV30 and TRBJ1-2; tentatively, D is TRBD1 (5 bases). Per germline, CDR1 GTSNPN and CDR2 SVGIG (reference sequence). The V gene lost 8 bases and the J gene lost 2 bases, with 18 bases spanning the gap. The CDR3 runs to 14 residues. CDR3 in amino acids: CARTSGKGNYGYTF. CDR3 nucleotide sequence: TGTGCCCGGACTTCAGGGAAGGGGAACTATGGCTACACCTTC.

This clone has only a few counts. V gene TRBV5-6 combines with J gene TRBJ1-6; D possibly corresponds to TRBD1 (6 bases). V was shortened by 4 bases and J by 0 bases, with 11 bases between the two germline ends. The CDR3 extends over 16 amino acids. Per the germline V gene, CDR1 is SGHDT and CDR2 is YYEEEE. CDR3 DNA sequence: TGTGCCAGCAGCATACGGACAGCCTCCTATAATTCACCCCTCCACTTT. Encoded protein: CASSIRTASYNSPLHF.